This TCR beta chain is drawn from a study of identical twins (TCRdb year 2016). For the wider study: To test whether fetal clonotypes persist, this study deep-sequenced TCR alpha and beta repertoires from monozygotic twins, from unrelated adults of various ages, and from cord blood. To rule out contamination, replicate twin experiments were performed at different times with different library preparation protocols. Results the study describes overall, beyond this receptor: Zero-insertion analyses could be partly confounded by invariant T cells such as MAIT and iNKT, though diverse VJ usage argued against such confounding for most clonotypes. Fewer insertions were carried by abundant cord blood beta clonotypes; a weaker similar trend was observed in young adult naive repertoires, while no such trend was observed in memory repertoires. In monozygotic twins, recombination models systematically underestimated out-of-frame TCR alpha sharing, but the models matched the sharing seen between unrelated individuals. Because the same donors could not be followed over many years, the conclusions depended on cross-sectional statistical analysis. The excess sharing between twins in beta out-of-frame sequences was weaker because fewer shared sequences reduced the signal-to-noise ratio. Out-of-frame TCR alpha sequences shared between twins showed an excess of low generation-probability sequences compared with coincidental sharing between unrelated individuals.

This clonotype was recorded only once. What antigen it recognizes has not been identified. No qualities accompany the bases; no much larger clone lies one base away. Receptors were amplified or captured by 5' RACE. The data were produced on an Illumina HiSeq 2000. A universal primer binding site was introduced by template switching, and a unique molecular identifier was present in the final cDNA, enabling accurate counting of TCR cDNA molecules. Specific primers in the conserved constant-segment region were used to synthesize first-strand cDNA for the TCR alpha and beta chains. To control for contamination, every cDNA library was double barcoded, receiving both a SMART-Mk sample barcode and Illumina barcodes. Two successive PCR steps introduced TruSeq adapter sequences along with Illumina sample barcodes. The TCR alpha and beta cDNA libraries were sequenced on the Illumina HiSeq platform using custom primers. In the authors' own workflow: Unique molecular identifiers were extracted from raw reads with MiGEC, and CDR3 positions were determined with MiXCR. For each individual, recombination models were inferred using an EM algorithm with the repgenHMM and IGoR tools. The analysis of shared clonotypes was done with the tcR package in R, with sharing normalized by the product of cloneset sizes. Out-of-frame nonproductive sequences were analyzed to study raw recombination free of thymic and clonal selection effects. Using fastp at Q25 and MiXCR, TCRdb reprocessed the public reads and kept productive beta chains. Each entry is one CDR3 protein sequence, shown with its most common DNA and genes. The V and J calls come from TCRdb's annotation, not from the publication. This sample holds 1.5 million to 2 million distinct CDR3 sequences; around 33% were observed only once. Around 0.3% of the sample is held by the ten biggest clonotypes.

Every donor in the study was a healthy Caucasian. The CDR3 runs 16 residues from the cysteine to the phenylalanine. The retained sequence is limited to the CDR3, 48 bases, with the frame set at the first base. The germline V gene (reference sequence) gives CDR1 as LGHDT and CDR2 as YNNKEL. The sample was cord blood. The V gene is TRBV3-1 and the J gene is TRBJ2-7, with 7 bases in between that match TRBD1. With the DNA end fitting TRBJ2-5 better, the J assignment may be wrong. The receptor comes from a newborn girl in good health. The CDR3 sequence is CASSRAATGLLETQYF. The sequenced DNA: TGTGCCAGCTCCCGGGCTGCGACAGGGCTTCTCGAGACCCAGTACTTC.